What follows are 13 T cell receptor beta chains derived from one specimen sequenced in a study of blood T cell repertoires in COVID-19. Only in-frame clones appear in the TCRdb table, and some are missing; sequencing was by immunoSEQ multiplex PCR. The sample holds 120,000 to 150,000 clones, roughly 90% seen once. Sequencing used PBMCs or T cells enriched from blood (not recorded which). The receptors stem from a woman in her twenties or thirties with acute COVID-19.

J is TRBJ2-2 and V is TRBV5-4; 11 nucleotides align to TRBD2. J was trimmed by 2 bases and V by 0 bases; bases with no gene match: 9. Germline loops: CDR1 SGHNT, CDR2 YYREEE (reference sequence). CDR3 length: 19 residues. CDR3 nucleotides: TGTGCCAGCAGCTTGGGGAGTCCGGGACTAGCGGCTAACACCGGGGAGCTGTTTTTT. It yields the protein CASSLGSPGLAANTGELFF.

This sequence joins TRBV28 and TRBJ1-4; 9 bases are shared with TRBD1. The length of the CDR3 is 17 residues. The V and J ends lost 10 bases and 6 bases, in that order; junction bases with no gene match: 18. Germline values: CDR1 MDHEN, CDR2 SYDVKM. CDR3 region: CATGPGQGTFADEKLFF. CDR3 DNA sequence: TGTGCCACGGGGCCGGGACAGGGTACGTTTGCGGATGAAAAACTGTTTTTT.

J is TRBJ1-1 and V is TRBV27; 10 bases map to TRBD1. Unmatched junction bases numbered 0, after V lost 3 bases and J lost 2 bases. The germline V gene has CDR1 MNHEY and CDR2 SMNVEV (reference sequence). CDR3 size: 14 residues. The CDR3 bases are TGTGCCAGCAGTTTGACAGGGGGCAACACTGAAGCTTTCTTT. It specifies CASSLTGGNTEAFF.

The rearrangement uses TRBV19 and TRBJ1-2; TRBD1 might be the D (6 bases). The germline V gene encodes CDR1 LNHDA and CDR2 SQIVND (reference sequence). The CDR3 runs to 15 residues. V lost 3 bases, J lost 4 bases, and 15 bases lay in between. The DNA for the CDR3 is TGTGCCAGTAGTATCGGGCAGGGACACCTCTATGGCTACACCTTC. Its protein product is CASSIGQGHLYGYTF.

V gene TRBV19 combines with J gene TRBJ2-1; 12 nucleotides agree with TRBD2. The V and J ends lost 5 bases and 5 bases, in that order; junction bases with no gene match: 7. The length of the CDR3 is 16 residues. Germline loops: CDR1 LNHDA, CDR2 SQIVND (reference sequence). In DNA form, the CDR3 reads TGTGCCAGTAGTCTCCGGACTAGCGGGACCCACAATGAGCAGTTCTTC. Amino acids: CASSLRTSGTHNEQFF.

The chain combines TRBV6-2 or TRBV6-3 with TRBJ1-2; perhaps TRBD1 as D (5 bases). V was clipped by 0 bases and J by 4 bases, with 24 bases between them. The CDR3 is made up of 19 amino acids. Looked up from germline, CDR1 is MNHEY and CDR2 is SVGEGT. The CDR3 DNA follows: TGTGCCAGCAGTTACTCTCAGGACATTATGGCCCCGACGCCCTATGGCTACACCTTC. Translating it yields CASSYSQDIMAPTPYGYTF.

The V call is TRBV28, the J call TRBJ1-5, with 7 bases identical to TRBD1. After removal of 4 bases from V and 3 bases from J, the junction contained 12 bases not matched to a gene. This CDR3 is 17 amino acids long. Germline V gene lookup returns CDR1 MDHEN and CDR2 SYDVKM. The CDR3 nucleotides are TGTGCCAGCAGTTCCCTGACAGGGTTCGGTTACAATCAGCCCCAGCATTTT. Its protein is CASSSLTGFGYNQPQHF.

The genes are TRBV5-8 and TRBJ2-7; perhaps TRBD1 as D (7 bases). The CDR3 length is 13 residues. Germline V gene lookup returns CDR1 SGHTS and CDR2 YDEGEE. With 7 bases removed from V and 0 bases from J, the gap between germline ends came to 11 bases. The CDR3 loop is CASSGDSSYEQYF. CDR3 in DNA: TGTGCCAGCTCGGGGGACAGCTCCTACGAGCAGTACTTC.

The gene calls are TRBV4-1 and TRBJ2-3; perhaps TRBD2 as D (6 bases). The length of the CDR3 is 15 residues. Germline V gene data show CDR1 as MGHRA and CDR2 as YSYEKL. Between the trimmed V and J ends, which lost 4 bases and 0 bases, there was a span of 11 bases. DNA for the CDR3: TGCGCCAGCAGCCTTGGAGGGACTAGCACAGATACGCAGTATTTT. Amino acid sequence: CASSLGGTSTDTQYF.

The chain uses TRBV4-3 and TRBJ2-7, with D possibly TRBD2 on 6 matching bases. V lost 0 bases and J lost 0, with 12 bases in between. This CDR3 region has 16 residues. Per the germline V gene, CDR1 is LGHNA and CDR2 is YSLEER. This chain's CDR3 is CASSQELAWSSYEQYF. Here the CDR3 DNA reads TGCGCCAGCAGCCAAGAACTAGCTTGGAGCTCCTACGAGCAGTACTTC.

The chain combines TRBV24-1 with TRBJ2-1, with TRBD2 as a possible D gene (6 bases). Germline values: CDR1 KGHDR, CDR2 SFDVKD. The CDR3 extends over 13 amino acids. The V and J ends lost 4 bases and 9 bases respectively, with 12 bases between them. CDR3 in DNA: TGTGCCACCAGTGACTCCCTAGCGTCTGAGCAGTTCTTC. Translating gives CATSDSLASEQFF.

This clone was observed once. The chain is built from TRBV5-8 and TRBJ2-5; 9 bases agree with TRBD1. The ends lost 5 bases at V and 5 bases at J; junction bases unmatched: 7. The CDR3 extends over 14 amino acids. The V gene's germline CDR1 is SGHTS and CDR2 YDEGEE. The CDR3 reads CASSSTGGAETQYF. In DNA form, the CDR3 reads TGTGCCAGCAGTTCTACAGGGGGCGCGGAGACCCAGTACTTC.

The CDR3 coding sequence is TGTGCCAGCAGCCCCGTCGGGACTAACCCCTACAATGAGCAGTTCTTC. Translated, it gives CASSPVGTNPYNEQFF. The rearrangement uses TRBV3-1 (or the pseudogene TRBV3-2) and TRBJ2-1, with 7 bases identical to TRBD2. The CDR3 covers 16 residues. V gave up 4 bases and J gave up 2 bases; unmatched junction bases: 8. CDR1 and CDR2 from the germline V gene are LGHDT and YNNKEL (reference sequence).